The 28 T cell receptor beta chains in this list originate from one sample, sequenced in a study of blood T cell repertoires in COVID-19. Produced via immunoSEQ multiplex PCR; TCRdb's table is partial and in-frame only. The sample shows about 280,000 clones, roughly 90% of them seen only once. Sequencing was carried out using peripheral blood. The receptor set was obtained from a man aged 35 to 55 with acute or convalescent COVID-19.

This clone came up once. The chain uses TRBV30 and TRBJ1-5; no definite D call. The ends were cut back, 2 bases at V and 2 bases at J, with 10 bases in the middle. The CDR3 extends over 14 amino acids. Germline CDR1 and CDR2: GTSNPN and SVGIG (reference sequence). CDR3 sequence reads: CAWSRAGRNQPQHF. The CDR3 bases are TGTGCCTGGAGTAGGGCGGGTCGCAATCAGCCCCAGCATTTT.

V and J are TRBV3-1 (or the pseudogene TRBV3-2) and TRBJ1-6; 7 bases fit TRBD1. Germline V gives CDR1 LGHDT, CDR2 YNNKEL (reference sequence). The CDR3 loop spans 16 amino acids. V trimming: 2 bases; J trimming: 7 bases; junction bases outside the gene matches: 8. CDR3 region: CASSQTTGFDNSPLHF. CDR3 coding DNA: TGTGCCAGCAGCCAAACGACAGGGTTCGACAATTCACCCCTCCACTTT.

The chain couples TRBV10-1 to TRBJ2-7, with TRBD2 identical over 12 bases. Per the germline V gene, CDR1 is WNHNN and CDR2 is SYGVQD (reference sequence). This CDR3 comprises 13 residues. For the CDR3, the DNA is TGCGGTATGGGCAGACTAGCGGGGGTCGAGCAGTACTTC. Translated, it gives CGMGRLAGVEQYF.

The chain links TRBV29-1 to TRBJ2-3; 9 nucleotides line up with TRBD1. Germline V lookup: CDR1 SQVTM, CDR2 ANQGSEA. This CDR3 contains 15 residues. With 2 bases clipped from V and 3 bases from J, the junction kept 6 bases outside the gene matches. CDR3 in amino acids: CSVEPGQGTTDTQYF. CDR3 nucleotides: TGCAGCGTTGAACCCGGACAGGGGACTACAGATACGCAGTATTTT.

The V gene is TRBV24-1, the J gene TRBJ1-5, with D possibly matching TRBD1 (5 bases). The V end lost 1 base, the J end lost 9 bases, and 9 bases lay between the germline ends. CDR1 KGHDR and CDR2 SFDVKD come from the germline V gene. The CDR3 spans 13 residues. The CDR3 DNA reads TGTGCCACCAGTGATTTTGGCACAGGGCCCCAGCATTTT. Protein: CATSDFGTGPQHF.

The chain employs TRBV7-9 and TRBJ2-2; no definite D call. The germline gives CDR1 SEHNR, CDR2 FQNEAQ (reference sequence). V lost 5 bases, J lost 5 bases, and 6 bases lay in between. The CDR3 extends over 12 amino acids. CDR3 amino acids: CASSPYTGELFF. The CDR3 DNA reads TGTGCCAGCAGCCCGTATACCGGGGAGCTGTTTTTT.

The chain employs TRBV10-3 and TRBJ1-4; tentative D call: TRBD1 (5 bases). Germline-derived CDR1 and CDR2 are ENHRY and SYGVKD. Trimming removed 6 bases at V and 8 bases at J, with 16 bases between. The length of the CDR3 is 14 residues. CDR3 nucleotide sequence: TGTGCCATCAGCTCCAGGGTTAGGGGCGAAAAACTGTTTTTT. Residues: CAISSRVRGEKLFF.

Only one count was recorded for this clone. The chain joins TRBV12-3 or TRBV12-4 to TRBJ2-1; D is unresolved. The V end was cut by 5 bases, the J end by 2 bases, with 7 bases between. The CDR3 is 13 amino acids. The CDR3 DNA sequence: TGTGCCAGCAGTCCCTCTACCTACAATGAGCAGTTCTTC. Translated: CASSPSTYNEQFF.

This chain links TRBV6-6 with TRBJ2-1; D is undetermined. This CDR3 contains 12 residues. V dropped 4 bases and J dropped 8 bases, with 9 bases sitting between them. Germline V CDR1 and CDR2: MNHNY, SVGAGI (reference sequence). CDR3 in amino acids: CASSFRSDEQFF. The CDR3 bases are TGTGCCAGCAGTTTCAGAAGCGATGAGCAGTTCTTC.

This clone was detected once. This chain uses TRBV6-6 with TRBJ1-2; possible D gene TRBD1, 6 bases. Looked up from germline, CDR1 is MNHNY and CDR2 is SVGAGI (reference sequence). Trimming removed 2 bases at V and 8 bases at J, with 21 bases between. This CDR3 contains 16 residues. CDR3 bases: TGTGCCAGCAGTTACGACTCCCAGGGGAACCCCAGGGGCTACACCTTC. Encoded protein: CASSYDSQGNPRGYTF.

This clone appeared a single time. The chain employs TRBV6-6 and TRBJ2-7; D is ambiguous. Trimming stripped 2 bases from V and 4 bases from J, with 6 bases between. This CDR3 has 12 amino acids. Looked up from germline, CDR1 is MNHNY and CDR2 is SVGAGI (reference sequence). The CDR3 spells CASSYSRYEQYF. The CDR3 DNA reads TGTGCCAGCAGTTACAGTCGGTACGAGCAGTACTTC.

This clone was detected only once. The genes are TRBV2 and TRBJ1-1, with TRBD1 identical over 9 bases. Germline V gene lookup returns CDR1 SNHLY and CDR2 FYNNEI. V dropped 2 bases and J dropped 5; count of bases not matched to a gene: 15. The CDR3 covers 18 residues. The CDR3, as DNA: TGTGCCAGCAGTGAATATCTAAGACGAGGGACAGGGCTTACTGAAGCTTTCTTT. Translated: CASSEYLRRGTGLTEAFF.

J is TRBJ2-4 and V is TRBV4-2, with 10 bases identical to TRBD2. This CDR3 has 15 amino acids. Germline values: CDR1 LGHNA, CDR2 YNFKEQ. J lost 9 bases, V lost 6 bases, and 11 bases had no gene match. The CDR3 protein is CASSSGVAGGGIQYF. CDR3 nucleotide sequence: TGTGCCAGCAGTTCCGGAGTAGCGGGGGGAGGCATTCAGTACTTC.

The rearrangement links TRBV6-5 to TRBJ1-6, with D unclear. The CDR3 is made up of 14 amino acids. Between the trimmed V and J ends, which lost 8 bases and 4 bases, there was a span of 12 bases. The germline gives CDR1 MNHEY, CDR2 SVGAGI. CDR3 in amino acids: CASLTGLYNSPLHF. As DNA, the CDR3 is TGTGCCAGCCTGACCGGACTGTATAATTCACCCCTCCACTTT.

V gene TRBV7-2 combines with J gene TRBJ2-3, with 13 bases aligning to TRBD2. The CDR3 is made up of 14 amino acids. Germline CDR1 is SGHTA and CDR2 is FQGNSA. After removal of 7 bases from V and 7 bases from J, the junction contained 5 bases not matched to a gene. CDR3 sequence (DNA): TGTGCCAGCACCCTCGGGACTAGCGGGAATACGCAGTATTTT. Amino acids: CASTLGTSGNTQYF. Drawing the rest from reference TRBV7-2 and TRBJ2-3, the complete variable domain is GAGVSQSPSNKVTEKGKDVELRCDPISGHTALYWYRQSLGQGLEFLIYFQGNSAPDKSGLPSDRFSAERTGGSVSTLTIQRTQQEDSAVYLCASTLGTSGNTQYFGPGTRLTVL.

The rearrangement uses TRBV9 and TRBJ1-4; no clear D gene. The CDR3 spans 15 residues. The ends were cut back, 3 bases at V and 4 bases at J, with 13 bases in the middle. Germline CDR1 is SGDLS and CDR2 is YYNGEE. CDR3 sequence: CASSEGGSRNEKLFF. DNA for the CDR3: TGTGCCAGCAGCGAGGGAGGAAGCCGTAATGAAAAACTGTTTTTT.

The chain links TRBV20-1 to TRBJ1-2, with D uncertain. Germline CDR1 reads DFQATT; CDR2 reads SNEGSKA (reference sequence). The CDR3 is 11 residues long. Trimming took off 6 bases at V and 8 bases at J, with 13 bases between the two ends. Here the CDR3 reads CSAVEVFGYTF. The CDR3 nucleotides read TGCAGTGCGGTGGAGGTATTCGGCTACACCTTC.

This chain links TRBV7-8 with TRBJ2-7, with TRBD2 matching 8 bases. The junction had 6 bases not matched to a gene; V was cut back by 1 base and J by 4 bases. CDR1 is SGHVS and CDR2 is FQNEAQ in the germline V gene. The CDR3 is 15 residues long. CDR3 nucleotides: TGTGCCAGCAGCTTAGAAGGGACTAGAAGGTACGAGCAGTACTTC. This translates into CASSLEGTRRYEQYF.

V is TRBV18 and J is TRBJ2-3, with a weak D call TRBD2 (6 bases). This CDR3 has 15 amino acids. The germline gives CDR1 KGHSH, CDR2 LQKENI. V shed 4 bases and J shed 2 bases, with 13 bases lying between them. This chain's CDR3 is CASSQSGPDTDTQYF. DNA for the CDR3: TGTGCCAGCTCACAAAGCGGGCCCGACACAGATACGCAGTATTTT.

V gene TRBV29-1 combines with J gene TRBJ2-3, with 7 bases lining up with TRBD1. Germline trimming cut 6 bases from V and 0 bases from J; bases unmatched to any gene: 0. This CDR3 spans 12 amino acids. Per germline, CDR1 SQVTM and CDR2 ANQGSEA. The CDR3 reads CSVTGSTDTQYF. The CDR3 region has the DNA TGCAGCGTGACAGGGAGCACAGATACGCAGTATTTT.

This clone is a singleton in its sample. J is TRBJ1-3 and V is TRBV2; 11 positions match TRBD1. The V gene end was trimmed by 5 bases and the J gene end by 5 bases; junction bases not matched to a gene: 8. Germline CDR1 SNHLY, CDR2 FYNNEI. The CDR3 has 16 amino acids. The DNA of the CDR3 is TGTGCCAGCAGTCAACTGGGACAGGGGGTGAGAAACACCATATATTTT. It codes for CASSQLGQGVRNTIYF.

The chain uses TRBV15 and TRBJ1-2; D unclear. Looked up from germline, CDR1 is LNHNV and CDR2 is YYDKDF (reference sequence). The V end was cut by 0 bases, the J end by 8 bases, with 13 bases between. The CDR3 totals 14 residues. The CDR3 loop reads CATSREATQWGYTF. For the CDR3, the DNA is TGTGCCACCAGCAGAGAGGCAACCCAGTGGGGCTACACCTTC.

The chain combines TRBV29-1 with TRBJ1-1; a possible D gene is TRBD1 (6 bases). The CDR3 has 14 amino acids. Trimming took off 3 bases at V and 1 base at J, with 12 bases between the two ends. CDR1 is SQVTM and CDR2 is ANQGSEA in the germline V gene. The CDR3 DNA is TGCAGCGTTGAGGGACAAGGGCCGAACACTGAAGCTTTCTTT. Translated: CSVEGQGPNTEAFF.

V gene TRBV5-1 combines with J gene TRBJ1-5; D remains ambiguous. This CDR3 comprises 13 residues. Germline V CDR1 and CDR2: SGHRS, YFSETQ. Trimming left V 1 base short and J 5 bases short, with 7 bases between. CDR3 nucleotide sequence: TGCGCCAGCAGCTTGATCGGGTATCAGCCCCAGCATTTT. Protein sequence: CASSLIGYQPQHF.

The J gene is TRBJ1-2, the V gene TRBV3-1 (or the pseudogene TRBV3-2); weak D call: TRBD1 (5 bases). This CDR3 comprises 16 residues. Between the trimmed V and J ends, which lost 2 bases and 3 bases, there was a span of 16 bases. Germline-derived CDR1 and CDR2 are LGHDT and YNNKEL (reference sequence). The CDR3 bases are TGTGCCAGCAGCCAACGGGGGACCTCCATTCACTATGGCTACACCTTC. Translating it yields CASSQRGTSIHYGYTF.

The chain has TRBV18 and TRBJ1-1, with 9 bases aligning to TRBD1. Germline CDR1 and CDR2: KGHSH and LQKENI. CDR3 length: 13 amino acids. Trimming at V came to 6 bases and at J to 5 bases, leaving 4 bases not matched to a gene. Here the CDR3 DNA reads TGTGCCAGCTCCTCCGGGACAGGGACTGAAGCTTTCTTT. This encodes CASSSGTGTEAFF.

The chain is built from TRBV6-5 and TRBJ2-1, with D possibly being TRBD2 (5 bases). Germline CDR1 and CDR2: MNHEY and SVGAGI. This CDR3 has 13 residues. V lost 7 bases and J lost 7, with 14 bases in between. The CDR3 sequence: CASNRAPGNEQFF. In DNA, the CDR3 is TGTGCCAGCAACCGAGCCCCGGGGAATGAGCAGTTCTTC.

CDR3 coding DNA: TGTGCCTGGAGTGTTAGGAGGAGTAATGAAAAACTGTTTTTT. This encodes CAWSVRRSNEKLFF. The gene calls are TRBV30 and TRBJ1-4; no reliable D call. The CDR3 totals 14 residues. Germline assignment: CDR1 GTSNPN and CDR2 SVGIG (reference sequence). Trimming shortened V by 0 bases and J by 4 bases, and 9 bases separated the two germline ends. Drawing the rest from reference TRBV30 and TRBJ1-4, the complete variable domain is SQTIHQWPATLVQPVGSPLSLECTVEGTSNPNLYWYRQAAGRGLQLLFYSVGIGQISSEVPQNLSASRPQDRQFILSSKKLLLSDSGFYLCAWSVRRSNEKLFFGSGTQLSVL.